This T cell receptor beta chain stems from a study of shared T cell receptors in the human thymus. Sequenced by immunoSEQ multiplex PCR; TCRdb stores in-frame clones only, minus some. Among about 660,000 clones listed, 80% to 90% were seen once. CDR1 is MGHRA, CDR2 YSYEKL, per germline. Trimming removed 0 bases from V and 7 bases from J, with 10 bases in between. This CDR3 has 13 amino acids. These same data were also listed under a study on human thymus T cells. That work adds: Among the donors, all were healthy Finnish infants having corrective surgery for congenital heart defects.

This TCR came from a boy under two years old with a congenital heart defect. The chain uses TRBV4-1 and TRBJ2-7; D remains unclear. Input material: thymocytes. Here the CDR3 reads CASSQDEAAEQYF. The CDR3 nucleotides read TGCGCCAGCAGCCAAGATGAGGCTGCTGAGCAGTACTTC.